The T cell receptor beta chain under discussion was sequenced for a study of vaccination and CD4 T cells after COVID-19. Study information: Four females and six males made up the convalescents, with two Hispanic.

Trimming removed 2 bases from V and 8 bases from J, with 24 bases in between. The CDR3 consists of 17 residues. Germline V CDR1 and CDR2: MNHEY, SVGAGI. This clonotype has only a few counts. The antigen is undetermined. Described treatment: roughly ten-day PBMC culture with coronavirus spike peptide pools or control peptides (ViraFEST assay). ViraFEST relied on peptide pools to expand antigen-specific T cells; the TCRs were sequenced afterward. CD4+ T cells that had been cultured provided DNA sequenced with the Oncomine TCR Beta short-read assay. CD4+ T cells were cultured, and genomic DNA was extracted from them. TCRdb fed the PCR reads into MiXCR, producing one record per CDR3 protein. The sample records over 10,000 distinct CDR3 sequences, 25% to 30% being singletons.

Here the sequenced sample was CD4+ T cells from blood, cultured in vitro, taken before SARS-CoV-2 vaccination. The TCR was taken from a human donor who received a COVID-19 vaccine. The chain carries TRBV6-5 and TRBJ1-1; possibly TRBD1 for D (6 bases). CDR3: CASSYEAGGGAQGEAFF. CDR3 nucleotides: TGTGCCAGCAGTTACGAGGCTGGGGGGGGGGCGCAGGGAGAAGCTTTCTTT.